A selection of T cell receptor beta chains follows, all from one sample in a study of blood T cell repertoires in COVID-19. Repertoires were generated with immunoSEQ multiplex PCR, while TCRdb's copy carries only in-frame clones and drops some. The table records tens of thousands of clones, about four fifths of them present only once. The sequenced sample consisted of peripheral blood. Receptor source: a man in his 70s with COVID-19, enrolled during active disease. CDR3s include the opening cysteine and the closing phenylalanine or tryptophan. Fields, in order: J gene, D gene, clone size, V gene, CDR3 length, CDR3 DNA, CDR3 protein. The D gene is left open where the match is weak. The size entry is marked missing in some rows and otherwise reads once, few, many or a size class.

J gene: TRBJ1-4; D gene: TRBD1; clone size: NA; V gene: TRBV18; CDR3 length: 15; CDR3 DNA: TGTGCCAGCTCACCTCTAACAGGGGGGGATGAAAAACTGTTTTTT; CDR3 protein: CASSPLTGGDEKLFF
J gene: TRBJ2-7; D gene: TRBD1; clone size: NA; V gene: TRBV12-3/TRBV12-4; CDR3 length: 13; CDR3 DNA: TGTGCCAGCAGACCTACAGGGGCCTACGAGCAGTACTTC; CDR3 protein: CASRPTGAYEQYF
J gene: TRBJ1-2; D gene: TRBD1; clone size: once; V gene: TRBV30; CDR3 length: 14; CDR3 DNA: TGTGCCTGGAGTTCCCGAAAGACAGGGGTAGGCTACACCTTC; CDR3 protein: CAWSSRKTGVGYTF
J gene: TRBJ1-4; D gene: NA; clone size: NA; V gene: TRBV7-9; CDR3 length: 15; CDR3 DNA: TGTGCCAGCAGCTCCGGGGGTCACTTTAATGAAAAACTGTTTTTT; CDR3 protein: CASSSGGHFNEKLFF
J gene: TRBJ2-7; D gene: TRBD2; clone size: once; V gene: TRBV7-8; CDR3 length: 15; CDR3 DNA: TGTGCCAGCAGCTTTCGGGTAGCGGGAGCCTACGAGCAGTACTTC; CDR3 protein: CASSFRVAGAYEQYF
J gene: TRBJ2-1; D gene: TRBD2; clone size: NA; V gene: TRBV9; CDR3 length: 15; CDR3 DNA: TGTGCCAGCAGCGTAGGGACTAGCTCCTACAATGAGCAGTTCTTC; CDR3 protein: CASSVGTSSYNEQFF
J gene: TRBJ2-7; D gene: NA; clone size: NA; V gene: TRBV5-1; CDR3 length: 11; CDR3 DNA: TGCGCCAGCAGCTTGGGGGCCGAGCAGTACTTC; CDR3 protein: CASSLGAEQYF
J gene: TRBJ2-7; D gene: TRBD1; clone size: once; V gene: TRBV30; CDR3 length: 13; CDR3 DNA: TGTGCCTGGTGGACAGGGGTGAGGGACGAGCAGTACTTC; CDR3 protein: CAWWTGVRDEQYF
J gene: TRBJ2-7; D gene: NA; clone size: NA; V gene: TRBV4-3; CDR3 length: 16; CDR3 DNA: TGCGCCAGCAGCCAAGATTTTGGGGGGACCTCCTACGAGCAGTACTTC; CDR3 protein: CASSQDFGGTSYEQYF
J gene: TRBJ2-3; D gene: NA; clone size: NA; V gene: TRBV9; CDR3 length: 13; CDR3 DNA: TGTGCCAGCGGGGAAGGGGGCACAGATACGCAGTATTTT; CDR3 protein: CASGEGGTDTQYF
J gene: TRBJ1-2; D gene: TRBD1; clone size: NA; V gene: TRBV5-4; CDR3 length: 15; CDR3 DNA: TGTGCCAGCAGCTTGTATGGACAGGCCATCTATGGCTACACCTTC; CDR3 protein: CASSLYGQAIYGYTF
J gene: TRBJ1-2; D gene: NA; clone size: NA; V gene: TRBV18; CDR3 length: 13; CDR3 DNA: TGTGCCAGCTCCCCCGCGACAGAGTATGGCTACACCTTC; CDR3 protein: CASSPATEYGYTF
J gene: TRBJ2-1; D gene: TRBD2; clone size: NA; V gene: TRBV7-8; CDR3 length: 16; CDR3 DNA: TGTGCCAGCAGCCGAGACGGGCTAGCGGGAAGGAATGAGCAGTTCTTC; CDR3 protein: CASSRDGLAGRNEQFF
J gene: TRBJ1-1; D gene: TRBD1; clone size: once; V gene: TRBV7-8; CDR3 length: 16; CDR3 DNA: TGTGCCAGCAGCCAGCAACCCGGGACAGGGACTACTGAAGCTTTCTTT; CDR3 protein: CASSQQPGTGTTEAFF
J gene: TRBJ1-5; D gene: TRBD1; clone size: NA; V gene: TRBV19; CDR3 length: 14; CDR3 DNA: TGTGCCAGTAGATTGACAGGGGGCAATCAGCCCCAGCATTTT; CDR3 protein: CASRLTGGNQPQHF
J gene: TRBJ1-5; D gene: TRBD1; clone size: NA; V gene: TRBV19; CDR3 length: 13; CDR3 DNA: TGTGCCAGTAGGTGGACAGGGAATCAGCCCCAGCATTTT; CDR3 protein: CASRWTGNQPQHF
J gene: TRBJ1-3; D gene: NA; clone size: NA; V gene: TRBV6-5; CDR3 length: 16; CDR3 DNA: TGTGCCAGCAGTTACTCGGGAGTTTCTTTCGGAAACACCATATATTTT; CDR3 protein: CASSYSGVSFGNTIYF
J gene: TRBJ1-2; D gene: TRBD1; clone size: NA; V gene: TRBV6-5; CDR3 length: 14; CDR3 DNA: TGTGCCAGCAGTCAAACAGGGGGCAACTATGGCTACACCTTC; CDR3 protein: CASSQTGGNYGYTF
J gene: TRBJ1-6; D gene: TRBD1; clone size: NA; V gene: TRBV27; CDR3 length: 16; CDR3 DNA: TGTGCCAGCAGTTCCAACAGGGGCACCTATAATTCACCCCTCCACTTT; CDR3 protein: CASSSNRGTYNSPLHF
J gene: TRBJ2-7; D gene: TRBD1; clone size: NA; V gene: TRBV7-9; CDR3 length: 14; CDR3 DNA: TGTGCCAGCAGCCCTCGGACAGGGTACGACGAGCAGTACTTC; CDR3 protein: CASSPRTGYDEQYF
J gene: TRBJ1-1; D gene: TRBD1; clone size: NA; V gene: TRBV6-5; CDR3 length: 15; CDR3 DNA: TGTGCCAGCAGTTACTTCGACAGGGCGACCACTGAAGCTTTCTTT; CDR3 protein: CASSYFDRATTEAFF
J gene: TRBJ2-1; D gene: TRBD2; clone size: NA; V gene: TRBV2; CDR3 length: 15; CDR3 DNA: TGTGCCAGCAGTGAAGGACTAGCGGGTAACAATGAGCAGTTCTTC; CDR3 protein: CASSEGLAGNNEQFF
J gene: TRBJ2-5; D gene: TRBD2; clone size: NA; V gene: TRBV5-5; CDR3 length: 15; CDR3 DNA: TGTGCCAGCAGACCTAGCGGGGTGATCCAAGAGACCCAGTACTTC; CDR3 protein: CASRPSGVIQETQYF
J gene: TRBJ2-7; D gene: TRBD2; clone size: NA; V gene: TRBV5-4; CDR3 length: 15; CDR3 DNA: TGTGCCAGCAGCTTGTACAGCGGGGGGCACTACGAGCAGTACTTC; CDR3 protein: CASSLYSGGHYEQYF
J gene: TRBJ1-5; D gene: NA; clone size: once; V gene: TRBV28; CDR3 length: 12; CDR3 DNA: TGTGCCACCAAGGGGGTTTACCAGCCCCAGCATTTT; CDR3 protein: CATKGVYQPQHF
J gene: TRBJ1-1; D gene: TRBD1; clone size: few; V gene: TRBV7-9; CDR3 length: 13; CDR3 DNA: TGTGCCAGCAGCCTAGACAGGGGCACTGAAGCTTTCTTT; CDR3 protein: CASSLDRGTEAFF
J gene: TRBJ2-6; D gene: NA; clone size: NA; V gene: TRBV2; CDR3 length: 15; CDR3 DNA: TGTGCCAGCAGTGAGTACGGGGCTGGGGCCAACGTCCTGACTTTC; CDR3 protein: CASSEYGAGANVLTF
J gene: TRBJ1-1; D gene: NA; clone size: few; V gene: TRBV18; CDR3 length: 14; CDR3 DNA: TGTGCCAGCTCCGAGCGGGGGGTTGGAACTGAAGCTTTCTTT; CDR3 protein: CASSERGVGTEAFF
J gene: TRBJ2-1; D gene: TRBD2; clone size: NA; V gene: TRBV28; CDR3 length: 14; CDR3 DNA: TGTGCCACCGCGGGTAGCGGGAGTAGGAATGAGCAGTTCTTC; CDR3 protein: CATAGSGSRNEQFF
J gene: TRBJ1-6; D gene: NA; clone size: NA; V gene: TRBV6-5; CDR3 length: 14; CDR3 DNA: TGTGCCAGCAGCACCGGGACAAAGGGATCGTCCCTCCACTTT; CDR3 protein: CASSTGTKGSSLHF
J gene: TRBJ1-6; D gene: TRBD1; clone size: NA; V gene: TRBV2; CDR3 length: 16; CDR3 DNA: TGTGCCAGCAGTGCTCACCAGGGGGCTGTTAATTCACCCCTCCACTTT; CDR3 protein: CASSAHQGAVNSPLHF
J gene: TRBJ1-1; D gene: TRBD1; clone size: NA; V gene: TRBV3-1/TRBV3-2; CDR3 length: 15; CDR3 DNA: TGTGCCAGCAGCCAAGGGGACAGGGCTAACACTGAAGCTTTCTTT; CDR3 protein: CASSQGDRANTEAFF
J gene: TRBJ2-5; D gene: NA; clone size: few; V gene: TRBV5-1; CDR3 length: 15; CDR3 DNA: TGCGCCAGCAGCCCGACCACGGGCGGGGAAGAGACCCAGTACTTC; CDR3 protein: CASSPTTGGEETQYF
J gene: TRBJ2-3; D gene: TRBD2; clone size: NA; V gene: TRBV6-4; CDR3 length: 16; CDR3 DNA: TGTGCCAGTGGAAGCGGGAGGAGAAGGCGCACAGATACGCAGTATTTT; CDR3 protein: CASGSGRRRRTDTQYF
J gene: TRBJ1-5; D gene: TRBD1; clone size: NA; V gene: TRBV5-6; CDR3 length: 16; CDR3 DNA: TGTGCCAGCAGCTCCCGACAGGGGGGTTGGAATCAGCCCCAGCATTTT; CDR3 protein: CASSSRQGGWNQPQHF
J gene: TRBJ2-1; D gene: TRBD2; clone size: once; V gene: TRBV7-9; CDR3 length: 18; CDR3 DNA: TGTGCCAGCAGCTTAGAATCGGGACTAGCGGGTCTGAACAATGAGCAGTTCTTC; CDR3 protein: CASSLESGLAGLNNEQFF
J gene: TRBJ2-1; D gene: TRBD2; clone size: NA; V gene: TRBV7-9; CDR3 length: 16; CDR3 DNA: TGTGCCAGCAGCAAAAGAGTAGCGGGGGGACACAATGAGCAGTTCTTC; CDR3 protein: CASSKRVAGGHNEQFF
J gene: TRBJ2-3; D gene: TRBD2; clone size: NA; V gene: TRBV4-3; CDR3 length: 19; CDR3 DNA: TGCGCCAGCAGCCAAGATGGGGGACTAGCGGGAACTAGCACAGATACGCAGTATTTT; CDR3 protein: CASSQDGGLAGTSTDTQYF
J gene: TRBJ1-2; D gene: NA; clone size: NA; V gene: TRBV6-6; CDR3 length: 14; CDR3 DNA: TGTGCCAGCAGTTACAGAGGGTTGGGTCAGGGCTACACCTTC; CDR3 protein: CASSYRGLGQGYTF
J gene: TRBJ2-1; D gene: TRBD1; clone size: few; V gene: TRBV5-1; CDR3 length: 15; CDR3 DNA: TGCGCCAGCAGTTCGGGCCGGACAGGGGGCAATGAGCAGTTCTTC; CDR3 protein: CASSSGRTGGNEQFF
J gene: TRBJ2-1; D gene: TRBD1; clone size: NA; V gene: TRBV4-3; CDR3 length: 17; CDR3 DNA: TGCGCCAGCAGCCGCATGACCGGGACAGGGACCTACAATGAGCAGTTCTTC; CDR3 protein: CASSRMTGTGTYNEQFF